This T cell receptor (beta chain) was retrieved from a study of post-analysis software for immune sequencing data. Deletions cut 4 bases from V and 3 bases from J, with 11 bases between. Per the germline V gene, CDR1 is SGHRS and CDR2 is YFSETQ. CDR3 length equals 14 residues. Tagging with unique molecular identifiers was a feature of the TCR beta cDNA libraries. TCRdb reprocessed the PCR reads with MiXCR, giving one entry per CDR3 protein. Of about 170,000 distinct CDR3 sequences in the sample, 30% were seen once. As to this clonotype: What it binds is unknown.

Study outcomes and limitations: Five or six TRBV segments appeared more often in patients than in controls, and TRBV5-6, TRBV5-1 and TRBV20-1 were among these.

The chain carries TRBV5-1 and TRBJ1-5; weak D call: TRBD1 (5 bases). Source material: blood. The clonotype comes from a girl aged 10-17 years with multiple sclerosis. CDR3: CASSPGTNNQPQHF. In nucleotides, the CDR3 is TGCGCCAGCAGCCCCGGGACGAACAATCAGCCCCAGCATTTT.